Presented here are 9 T cell receptor beta chains from one specimen sequenced in a study of T cell responses to AZD1222 COVID-19 vaccine. The protocol was immunoSEQ multiplex PCR, while the TCRdb copy is restricted to in-frame clones and leaves out a portion. This sample has some 130,000 clones, with 80% to 95% found just once. The sample here was peripheral blood, taken 28 days after the second AZD1222 dose. Receptors originate from an adult who received the AZD1222 COVID-19 vaccine.

The chain has TRBV11-2 and TRBJ1-2; tentatively, D is TRBD1 (6 bases). The V gene's germline CDR1 is SGHAT and CDR2 FQNNGV. CDR3 size: 15 residues. Trimming shortened V by 4 bases and J by 8 bases, and 20 bases separated the two germline ends. The CDR3 reads CASSSRGGLGEGYTF. The CDR3, as DNA: TGTGCCAGCAGCTCTAGGGGGGGCCTCGGTGAAGGCTACACCTTC.

The chain employs TRBV18 and TRBJ1-4; tentative D call: TRBD1 (5 bases). Trimming left V 2 bases short and J 0 bases short, with 10 bases between. The CDR3 is made up of 16 amino acids. Germline V lookup: CDR1 KGHSH, CDR2 LQKENI. CDR3 loop: CASSPGVTATNEKLFF. The CDR3 bases are TGTGCCAGCTCACCAGGTGTGACAGCAACTAATGAAAAACTGTTTTTT.

The chain recombines TRBV19 with TRBJ1-1; D is uncertain. Germline CDR1 LNHDA, CDR2 SQIVND (reference sequence). Trimming took 5 bases from V and 1 from J, leaving 8 bases between them. The CDR3 runs 13 residues. As DNA, the CDR3 is TGTGCCAGTAGTTCCGACAAGAACACTGAAGCTTTCTTT. It translates to CASSSDKNTEAFF.

This chain links TRBV18 with TRBJ1-1; D remains ambiguous. V was shortened by 3 bases and J by 0 bases, with 11 bases between the two germline ends. The CDR3 has 15 amino acids. From germline, CDR1 is KGHSH and CDR2 LQKENI. CDR3 region: CASSPGSGLNTEAFF. In nucleotides, the CDR3 is TGTGCCAGCTCACCGGGGTCCGGATTGAACACTGAAGCTTTCTTT. Variable domain in full (rest from reference TRBV18 and TRBJ1-1): NAGVMQNPRHLVRRRGQEARLRCSPMKGHSHVYWYRQLPEEGLKFMVYLQKENIIDESGMPKERFSAEFPKEGPSILRIQQVVRGDSAAYFCASSPGSGLNTEAFFGQGTRLTVV.

The chain joins TRBV30 to TRBJ2-4; D tentatively fits TRBD1 or TRBD2 (6 bases each). Germline CDR1 reads GTSNPN; CDR2 reads SVGIG (reference sequence). CDR3 length equals 13 residues. Trimming stripped 0 bases from V and 9 bases from J, with 12 bases between. The CDR3 DNA reads TGTGCCTGGAGTGTACAGGGAGGCGGCATTCAGTACTTC. This translates into CAWSVQGGGIQYF.

This chain uses TRBV21-1 with TRBJ2-2; the D call of TRBD2 is as the table states it, not checked on the DNA. TRBV21-1 is noted as a pseudogene. The CDR3 is made up of 15 amino acids. As DNA, the CDR3 is TGTGCCAGCTTAGTATGGCTAGGGAGCACCGGGGAGCTGTTTTTT. Encoded protein: CASLVWLGSTGELFF.

A single count supports this clone. The chain couples TRBV11-2 to TRBJ1-1; D is ambiguous. Germline values: CDR1 SGHAT, CDR2 FQNNGV. V lost 5 bases and J 6 bases, leaving 10 bases between the germline ends. The CDR3 loop spans 12 amino acids. The CDR3 coding sequence is TGTGCCAGCAGCCCCCGTTGGGCTGAAGCTTTCTTT. Protein sequence: CASSPRWAEAFF.

This chain links TRBV4-2 with TRBJ2-1; 10 nucleotides match TRBD2. The V gene end was trimmed by 3 bases and the J gene end by 8 bases; junction bases not matched to a gene: 7. The V gene's germline CDR1 is LGHNA and CDR2 YNFKEQ. This CDR3 is built from 15 residues. CDR3 coding DNA: TGTGCCAGCAGCCACCTTAGCGGGGGGAGCGATGAGCAGTTCTTC. This encodes CASSHLSGGSDEQFF.

The gene calls are TRBV5-1 and TRBJ1-2; D not certain. Germline-derived CDR1 and CDR2 are SGHRS and YFSETQ. V lost 0 bases and J 1 base, leaving 4 bases between the germline ends. The CDR3 is 13 amino acids. CDR3 nucleotides: TGCGCCAGCAGCTTGGACTATAACTATGGCTACACCTTC. This translates into CASSLDYNYGYTF.